The rows below give T cell receptor beta chains drawn from one sample of a study of early T cells in non-severe SARS-CoV-2 infection. One entry per CDR3 protein, called by TCRdb with MiXCR from the 5' RACE reads. Among 80,000 or so distinct CDR3 sequences listed, about 12% were seen once. The sequencing input was whole blood. These receptors originate from an adult who was a healthcare worker with PCR-confirmed SARS-CoV-2 infection or an uninfected control (not recorded which). Each CDR3 is given with its conserved first and last residue. The D gene is left open where the match is weak. Clone size, where shown, is once, few, many, or a class for clones that have expanded.

TRBJ1-3,18,-,many,TRBV7-8,CASSGSLGTVSSGNTIYF,TGTGCCAGCAGCGGATCGTTAGGGACGGTTAGCTCTGGAAACACCATATATTTT
TRBJ2-1,13,TRBD2,-,TRBV27,CASSHSWEGEQFF,TGTGCCAGCAGCCATTCCTGGGAGGGTGAGCAGTTCTTC
TRBJ2-7,13,-,few,TRBV6-2/TRBV6-3,CASSWVGPGEQYF,TGTGCCAGCAGTTGGGTAGGCCCAGGGGAGCAGTACTTC
TRBJ2-3,17,TRBD2,few,TRBV12-3/TRBV12-4,CASSLGIAGGPTDTQYF,TGTGCCAGCAGTTTGGGCATAGCGGGAGGGCCCACAGATACGCAGTATTTT
TRBJ2-1,15,-,-,TRBV6-4,CASSEHRDSYNEQFF,TGTGCCAGCAGTGAACACAGGGACTCCTACAATGAGCAGTTCTTC
TRBJ2-2,12,-,many,TRBV7-9,CASSSPSGELFF,TGTGCCAGCAGCTCCCCTTCCGGGGAGCTGTTTTTT
TRBJ2-1,13,-,-,TRBV20-1,CSASRDSNNEQFF,TGCAGTGCTAGTCGGGACTCTAACAATGAGCAGTTCTTC
TRBJ1-1,12,-,few,TRBV28,CASTLGGDQAFF,TGTGCCAGCACCCTCGGTGGCGACCAAGCTTTCTTT
TRBJ1-1,16,-,many,TRBV7-9,CASSPRGQGVKTEAFF,TGTGCCAGCAGCCCCAGAGGCCAGGGTGTTAAGACTGAAGCTTTCTTT
TRBJ2-1,13,TRBD1,-,TRBV7-3,CASSLDRGGEQFF,TGTGCCAGCAGCCTGGACAGGGGAGGTGAGCAGTTCTTC
TRBJ2-7,13,-,many,TRBV27,CASRSSAYYEQYF,TGTGCCAGCAGGTCTAGCGCCTACTACGAGCAGTACTTC
TRBJ2-3,11,-,-,TRBV18,CASSPIDTQYF,TGTGCCAGCTCACCCATCGATACGCAGTATTTT
TRBJ1-5,14,-,many,TRBV7-9,CASSPDGFNQPQHF,TGTGCCAGCAGCCCGGACGGATTTAATCAGCCCCAGCATTTT
TRBJ2-3,13,-,-,TRBV18,CASSPASTDTQYF,TGTGCCAGCTCACCTGCTAGCACAGATACGCAGTATTTT
TRBJ1-2,13,-,-,TRBV28,CASSLVGRGGYTF,TGTGCCAGCAGTTTGGTAGGGAGAGGTGGCTACACCTTC
TRBJ2-7,15,-,-,TRBV7-6,CASSLEAGSSYEQYF,TGTGCCAGCAGCTTAGAGGCGGGGAGCTCCTACGAGCAGTACTTC
TRBJ1-1,11,-,-,TRBV29-1,CSVDLTTEAFF,TGCAGCGTGGATCTAACTACTGAAGCTTTCTTT
TRBJ2-1,16,TRBD2,-,TRBV9,CASSVDPSGTYNEQFF,TGTGCCAGCAGCGTAGATCCTAGCGGGACCTACAATGAGCAGTTCTTC
TRBJ1-5,14,-,medium-sized,TRBV6-1,CASSEPASGQPQHF,TGTGCCAGCAGTGAGCCCGCTTCGGGGCAGCCCCAGCATTTT
TRBJ1-1,14,-,-,TRBV6-5,CASSRPQGNTEAFF,TGTGCCAGCAGTCGCCCACAGGGTAACACTGAAGCTTTCTTT
TRBJ2-5,16,TRBD2,few,TRBV6-5,CASSYSLLAGVWTQYF,TGTGCCAGCAGTTACTCGTTACTAGCGGGCGTTTGGACCCAGTACTTC
TRBJ2-1,13,-,-,TRBV12-3/TRBV12-4,CASSTSRSTEQFF,TGTGCCAGCAGTACTTCCCGGAGTACTGAGCAGTTCTTC
TRBJ2-7,14,TRBD2,-,TRBV5-1,CASSSIAGDYEQYF,TGCGCCAGCAGCTCGATAGCGGGAGACTACGAGCAGTACTTC
TRBJ2-1,14,-,many,TRBV29-1,CSVEISVEAPEQFF,TGCAGCGTTGAGATATCTGTAGAGGCCCCTGAGCAGTTCTTC
TRBJ2-1,13,-,few,TRBV18,CASSTTADNEQFF,TGTGCCAGCTCAACTACTGCGGACAATGAGCAGTTCTTC
TRBJ2-2,13,-,-,TRBV28,CASRPGPSGELFF,TGTGCCAGCAGACCCGGGCCCTCCGGGGAGCTGTTTTTT
TRBJ2-3,16,TRBD1,-,TRBV6-5,CASSYSSTGGTDTQYF,TGTGCCAGCAGTTACTCGAGCACAGGGGGCACAGATACGCAGTATTTT
TRBJ2-5,15,-,few,TRBV4-2,CASSQAGMEQETQYF,TGTGCCAGCAGCCAAGCGGGAATGGAGCAAGAGACCCAGTACTTC
TRBJ1-1,11,-,few,TRBV12-3/TRBV12-4,CASSLRGNGFF,TGTGCCAGCAGTTTAAGAGGGAATGGTTTCTTT
TRBJ1-3,14,-,many,TRBV7-2,CASSLPSSGNTIYF,TGTGCCAGCAGCTTACCCAGCTCTGGAAACACCATATATTTT
TRBJ2-3,15,TRBD1,-,TRBV5-1,CASSSWTGGTDTQYF,TGCGCCAGCAGCTCATGGACAGGGGGTACAGATACGCAGTATTTT
TRBJ2-5,14,-,few,TRBV6-6,CASSYDRSEETQYF,TGTGCCAGCAGTTACGACAGGTCCGAGGAGACCCAGTACTTC
TRBJ2-1,12,-,many,TRBV11-2,CASSLHPTEQFF,TGTGCCAGCAGCTTGCACCCCACCGAGCAGTTCTTC
TRBJ2-7,14,TRBD2,-,TRBV5-6,CASSMGGSKYEQYF,TGTGCCAGCAGTATGGGCGGGAGCAAGTACGAGCAGTACTTC
TRBJ2-7,12,-,many,TRBV28,CASREASYEQYF,TGTGCCAGCAGGGAAGCCTCCTACGAGCAGTACTTC
TRBJ1-1,16,-,few,TRBV27,CASSFGALKVGTEAFF,TGTGCCAGCAGTTTTGGAGCTCTGAAGGTGGGCACTGAAGCTTTCTTT
TRBJ2-3,13,-,medium-sized,TRBV6-5,CASSQGYGDTQYF,TGTGCCAGCTCCCAGGGGTATGGAGATACGCAGTATTTT
TRBJ1-1,14,-,many,TRBV27,CASQHPGMNTEAFF,TGTGCCAGCCAACATCCGGGAATGAACACTGAAGCTTTCTTT
TRBJ2-7,15,TRBD2,many,TRBV3-1,CASSQVAAGAYEQYF,TGTGCCAGCAGCCAAGTCGCAGCGGGAGCCTACGAGCAGTACTTC
TRBJ2-1,15,TRBD2,many,TRBV7-9,CAGGTSGTQYNEQFF,TGTGCCGGGGGGACTAGCGGGACCCAATACAATGAGCAGTTCTTC
TRBJ2-5,14,-,many,TRBV11-2,CASSSSRGEETQYF,TGTGCCAGCAGCTCTAGTAGAGGGGAAGAGACCCAGTACTTC
TRBJ2-4,18,TRBD1,many,TRBV7-3,CASRFSRGTPIAKNIQYF,TGTGCCAGCAGGTTTTCCAGGGGGACACCAATAGCCAAAAACATTCAGTACTTC
TRBJ2-1,13,-,many,TRBV11-2,CASSLTGYNEQFF,TGTGCCAGCAGCTTGACAGGTTACAATGAGCAGTTCTTC
TRBJ2-2,14,-,-,TRBV6-6,CASRDVENTGELFF,TGTGCCAGCAGGGATGTTGAGAACACCGGGGAGCTGTTTTTT
TRBJ1-1,13,-,-,TRBV29-1,CSVQQWKNTEAFF,TGCAGCGTCCAGCAGTGGAAAAACACTGAAGCTTTCTTT
TRBJ2-1,19,TRBD2,-,TRBV28,CASSLWTSGSRFGTNEQFF,TGTGCCAGCAGTTTATGGACTAGCGGGAGCCGCTTCGGCACCAATGAGCAGTTCTTC
TRBJ2-1,18,TRBD2,few,TRBV6-5,CASSRGLAGARSYNEQFF,TGTGCCAGCAGCCGAGGACTAGCGGGAGCTAGGTCCTACAATGAGCAGTTCTTC
TRBJ2-5,17,TRBD1,-,TRBV28,CASSFHTGGRADETQYF,TGTGCCAGCAGTTTCCATACAGGGGGCCGAGCGGATGAGACCCAGTACTTC
TRBJ2-3,16,TRBD1,-,TRBV5-4,CASSLGQGAFGDTQYF,TGTGCCAGCAGCTTGGGACAGGGGGCATTCGGAGATACGCAGTATTTT
TRBJ1-1,14,-,-,TRBV5-1,CASSLWPGRTEAFF,TGCGCCAGCAGCTTGTGGCCGGGAAGGACTGAAGCTTTCTTT
TRBJ2-1,14,TRBD2,few,TRBV29-1,CSAFGTSGWGEQFF,TGCAGCGCGTTCGGGACTAGCGGTTGGGGTGAGCAGTTCTTC
TRBJ1-5,14,-,many,TRBV2,CASSENRDTSPQHF,TGTGCCAGCAGTGAAAACCGGGACACCTCCCCCCAGCATTTT
TRBJ2-4,15,TRBD1,-,TRBV6-6,CASSYTTGARDIQYF,TGTGCCAGCAGTTACACGACAGGGGCTCGGGACATTCAGTACTTC
TRBJ2-3,16,-,few,TRBV27,CASSLLGPLSTDTQYF,TGTGCCAGCAGTTTGTTGGGACCCTTGAGCACAGATACGCAGTATTTT
TRBJ1-1,13,-,-,TRBV18,CASSPHLNTEAFF,TGTGCCAGCTCACCACATTTGAACACTGAAGCTTTCTTT